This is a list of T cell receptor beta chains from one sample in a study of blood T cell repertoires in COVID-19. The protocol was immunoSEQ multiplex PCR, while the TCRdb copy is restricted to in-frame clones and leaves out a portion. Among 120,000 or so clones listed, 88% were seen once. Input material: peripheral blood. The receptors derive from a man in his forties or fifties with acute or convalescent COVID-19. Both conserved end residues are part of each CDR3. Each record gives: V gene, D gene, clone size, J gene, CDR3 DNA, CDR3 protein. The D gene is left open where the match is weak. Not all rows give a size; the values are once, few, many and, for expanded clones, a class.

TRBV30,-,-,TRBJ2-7,TGTGCCTGGAGACTCCCCGGGAGTGGGGACGAGCAGTACTTC,CAWRLPGSGDEQYF
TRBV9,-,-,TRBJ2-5,TGTGCCAGCAGCGTAGGCATCCGAAGAGTGGCCCAGTACTTC,CASSVGIRRVAQYF
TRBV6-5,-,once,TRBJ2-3,TGTGCCAGCAGTCGGTTTAGCGGAGACACAGATACGCAGTATTTT,CASSRFSGDTDTQYF
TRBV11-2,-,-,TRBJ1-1,TGTGCCAGCAGAGTACAGGAGGGGACTGAAGCTTTCTTT,CASRVQEGTEAFF
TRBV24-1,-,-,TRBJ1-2,TGTGCCACCAGCGGTTCGGGACTGCGAAACTATGGCTACACCTTC,CATSGSGLRNYGYTF
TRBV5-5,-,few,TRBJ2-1,TGTGCCAGCAGCTTGGGGGTAGGGGCGATCCTTTTGGTTGAGCAGTTCTTC,CASSLGVGAILLVEQFF
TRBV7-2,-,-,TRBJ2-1,TGTGCCAGCAGCCGCGGAGGAGGAGGTTGGAATGAGCAGTTCTTC,CASSRGGGGWNEQFF
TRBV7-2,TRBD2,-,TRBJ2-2,TGTGCCAGCAGCTTAGGGACAGCGGGAGGAACCGGGGAGCTGTTTTTT,CASSLGTAGGTGELFF
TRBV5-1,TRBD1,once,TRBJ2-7,TGCGCCAGCAGCTTGGGGGACAGGGCTTACGAGCAGTACTTC,CASSLGDRAYEQYF
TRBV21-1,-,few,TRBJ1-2,TGTGCCAGCAGCAGGGCCCCTAACTATGGCTACACCTTC,CASSRAPNYGYTF
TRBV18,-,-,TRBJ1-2,TGTGCCAGCTCACCAGGGCCCAACTATGGCTACACCTTC,CASSPGPNYGYTF
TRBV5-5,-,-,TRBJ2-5,TGTGCCAGCAGCTTGCAAGGGGCAGTACAAGAGACCCAGTACTTC,CASSLQGAVQETQYF
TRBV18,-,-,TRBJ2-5,TGTGCCAGCAACAAAGGACAGACAAACCAAGAGACCCAGTACTTC,CASNKGQTNQETQYF
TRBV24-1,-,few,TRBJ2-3,TGTGCCACCAGTGACCCCGGAGAGGGAACAGATACGCAGTATTTT,CATSDPGEGTDTQYF
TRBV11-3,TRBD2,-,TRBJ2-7,TGTGCCAGCAGCTTCGAGCGGGGGGCCTTTTACGAGCAGTACTTC,CASSFERGAFYEQYF
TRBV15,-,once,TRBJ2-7,TGTGCCACCAGCCTACAGGGTTTATCCTACGAGCAGTACTTC,CATSLQGLSYEQYF
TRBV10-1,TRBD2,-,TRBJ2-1,TGCGCCAGCAGTGAGTCTGCGGGAGGGCCCTATGAGCAGTTCTTC,CASSESAGGPYEQFF
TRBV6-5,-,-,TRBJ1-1,TGTGCCAGCAGGACTCCCACTGAAGCTTTCTTT,CASRTPTEAFF
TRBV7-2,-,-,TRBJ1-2,TGTGCCAGCAGCTTCGAAAGGGCAGGGGTTAGCTATGGCTACACCTTC,CASSFERAGVSYGYTF
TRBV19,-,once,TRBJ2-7,TGTGCCAGTAGCAGCTTTGTGCGGTACGAGCAGTACTTC,CASSSFVRYEQYF
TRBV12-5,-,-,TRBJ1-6,TGTGCTAGTGTTCGACACATGAGCTCCTATAATTCACCCCTCCACTTT,CASVRHMSSYNSPLHF
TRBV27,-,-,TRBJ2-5,TGTGCCAGCAGTTTAGCGGGGGCACAAGAGACCCAGTACTTC,CASSLAGAQETQYF
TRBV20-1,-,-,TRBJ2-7,TGCAGTGCTAGTCAAGCAGGGCCCAACGAGCAGTACTTC,CSASQAGPNEQYF
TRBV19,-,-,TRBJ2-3,TGTGCCAGTAGACGGCGGCCACTAACCACAGATACGCAGTATTTT,CASRRRPLTTDTQYF
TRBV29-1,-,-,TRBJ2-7,TGCAGCGTGGAAGGGGCAGCCTACGAGCAGTACTTC,CSVEGAAYEQYF
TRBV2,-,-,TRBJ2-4,TGTGCCAGCACGGATTCTGCGGGATCGGCCAAAAACATTCAGTACTTC,CASTDSAGSAKNIQYF
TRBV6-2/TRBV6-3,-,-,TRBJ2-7,TGTGCCAGCAGCCTCCGACTGGCCGGCTACGAGCAGTACTTC,CASSLRLAGYEQYF
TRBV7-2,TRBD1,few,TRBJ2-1,TGTGCCAGCAGCTACACAGGGGGCCCCTACAATGAGCAGTTCTTC,CASSYTGGPYNEQFF
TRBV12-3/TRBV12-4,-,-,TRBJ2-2,TGTGCCAGCAGTTCCACAGGGTCCGGGGAGCTGTTTTTT,CASSSTGSGELFF
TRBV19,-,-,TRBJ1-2,TGTGCCAGTAGCCCCACCGGGGGTGCAGGGACGGGGTACTATGGCTACACCTTC,CASSPTGGAGTGYYGYTF
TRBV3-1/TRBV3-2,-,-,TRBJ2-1,TGTGCCAGCAGCCAAGCAGGAAGGCTTTCGGACAATGAGCAGTTCTTC,CASSQAGRLSDNEQFF
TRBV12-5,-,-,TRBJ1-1,TGTGCTAGTGGTTGGTTGGCAGGGGTGAACACTGAAGCTTTCTTT,CASGWLAGVNTEAFF
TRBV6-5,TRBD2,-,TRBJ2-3,TGTGCCAGCAGTTATACGGGACTAGCGGGCACAGATACGCAGTATTTT,CASSYTGLAGTDTQYF
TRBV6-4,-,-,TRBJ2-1,TGTGCCACCTCTGGGGGGGCGGAGGATGAGCAGTTCTTC,CATSGGAEDEQFF
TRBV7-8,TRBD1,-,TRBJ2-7,TGTGCCAGCAGCGGGGGACAGGGGGCTGGCGAGCAGTACTTC,CASSGGQGAGEQYF
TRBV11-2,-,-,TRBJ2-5,TGTGCCAGCAGCTTAGGAGGGTGGGGGGAACAAGAGACCCAGTACTTC,CASSLGGWGEQETQYF
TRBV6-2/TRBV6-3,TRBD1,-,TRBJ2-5,TGTGCCAGCAGTTACCCGACAGGGTACAGAGAGACCCAGTACTTC,CASSYPTGYRETQYF
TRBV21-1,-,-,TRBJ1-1,TGTGCCAGCTCCCCGACAGGGGGGTCGAACACTGAAGCTTTCTTT,CASSPTGGSNTEAFF
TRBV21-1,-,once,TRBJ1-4,TGTGCCATCTATTATCTAGGGGCGGGAGGTTTT,CAIYYLGAGGF
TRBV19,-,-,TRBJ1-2,TGTGCCACTCGACTGGGGCCGGCGGATGGCTACACCTTC,CATRLGPADGYTF
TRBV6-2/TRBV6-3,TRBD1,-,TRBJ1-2,TGTGCCAGCAGTTACTCGGGACAGGGGATGAACTATGGCTACACCTTC,CASSYSGQGMNYGYTF
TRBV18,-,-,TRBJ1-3,TGTGCCAGCTCCCGAGGGTCCCTCGGGGCTGGAAACACCATATATTTT,CASSRGSLGAGNTIYF
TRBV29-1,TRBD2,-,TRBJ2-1,TGCAGCGTTGAGACGGGACTAGCGCACAGCTCCTACAATGAGCAGTTCTTC,CSVETGLAHSSYNEQFF
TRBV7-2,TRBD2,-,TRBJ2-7,TGTGCCAGCAGACTCGGAACTAGCGGCTACGAGCAGTACTTC,CASRLGTSGYEQYF
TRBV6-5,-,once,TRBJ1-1,TGTGCCAGCAGCCGACAGTCCTTGAACACTGAAGCTTTCTTT,CASSRQSLNTEAFF
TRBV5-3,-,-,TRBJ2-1,TGTGCCAGAAGCTTCGTGGTGGGAGTGGCCTACAATGAGCAGTTCTTC,CARSFVVGVAYNEQFF
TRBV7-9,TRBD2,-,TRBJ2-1,TGTGCCAGCAGCTTAGTTGCGGGAGGGCCTTATGAGCAGTTCTTC,CASSLVAGGPYEQFF
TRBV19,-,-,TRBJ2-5,TGTGCCAGTAGTATTGGGGGGGCATCCCAGTACTTC,CASSIGGASQYF
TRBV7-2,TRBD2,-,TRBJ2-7,TGTGCCAGCAGCTCTAGCGGGAGTCTCTACGAGCAGTACTTC,CASSSSGSLYEQYF
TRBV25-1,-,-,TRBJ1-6,TGTGCCAGCAGTGACCTGTTTAATTCACCCCTCCACTTT,CASSDLFNSPLHF
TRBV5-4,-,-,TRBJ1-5,TGTGCCAGCAGCTTGGGAGTTAATCAGCCCCAGCATTTT,CASSLGVNQPQHF
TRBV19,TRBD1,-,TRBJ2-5,TGTGCCAGTAGTATAGGGGACAGGGACCAAGAGACCCAGTACTTC,CASSIGDRDQETQYF
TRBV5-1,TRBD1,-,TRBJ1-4,TGCGCCAGCAGCACCCGACAGGGCGAAAATGAAAAACTGTTTTTT,CASSTRQGENEKLFF
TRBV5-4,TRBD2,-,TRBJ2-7,TGTGCCAGCAGCCACCTTCGCGGGAGTCAATACGAGCAGTACTTC,CASSHLRGSQYEQYF
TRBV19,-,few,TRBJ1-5,TGTGCCAGTAGTATTAGGGGGACACGTAGCAATCAGCCCCAGCATTTT,CASSIRGTRSNQPQHF
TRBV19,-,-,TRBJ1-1,TGTGCCAGTAGTATAAAGGGAGGTAACACTGAAGCTTTCTTT,CASSIKGGNTEAFF
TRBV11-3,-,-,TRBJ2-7,TGTGCCAGCAGCTTAGGGACAGAGTACTACGAGCAGTACTTC,CASSLGTEYYEQYF
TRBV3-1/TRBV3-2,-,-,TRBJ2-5,TGTGCCAGCAGCCAATGGGGGGAAGAGACCCAGTACTTC,CASSQWGEETQYF
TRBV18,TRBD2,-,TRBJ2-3,TGTGCCAGCTCACGACCTAGCGGGAGCACAGATACGCAGTATTTT,CASSRPSGSTDTQYF